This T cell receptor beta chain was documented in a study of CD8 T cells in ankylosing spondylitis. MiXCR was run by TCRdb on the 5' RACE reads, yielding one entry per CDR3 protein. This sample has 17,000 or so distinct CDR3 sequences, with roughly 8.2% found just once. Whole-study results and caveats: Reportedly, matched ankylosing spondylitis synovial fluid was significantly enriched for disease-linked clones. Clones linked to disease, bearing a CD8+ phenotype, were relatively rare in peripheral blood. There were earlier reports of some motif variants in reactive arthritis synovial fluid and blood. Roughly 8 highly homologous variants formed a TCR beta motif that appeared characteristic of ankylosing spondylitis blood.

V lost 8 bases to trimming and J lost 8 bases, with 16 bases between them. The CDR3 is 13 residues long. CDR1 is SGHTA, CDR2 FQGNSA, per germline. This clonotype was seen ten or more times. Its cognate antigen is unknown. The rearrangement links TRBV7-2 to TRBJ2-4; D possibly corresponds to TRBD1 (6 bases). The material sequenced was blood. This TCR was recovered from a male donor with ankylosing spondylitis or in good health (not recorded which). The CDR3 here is CASCKQGSDIQYF. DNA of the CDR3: TGTGCCAGCTGTAAACAGGGTAGTGACATTCAGTACTTC.